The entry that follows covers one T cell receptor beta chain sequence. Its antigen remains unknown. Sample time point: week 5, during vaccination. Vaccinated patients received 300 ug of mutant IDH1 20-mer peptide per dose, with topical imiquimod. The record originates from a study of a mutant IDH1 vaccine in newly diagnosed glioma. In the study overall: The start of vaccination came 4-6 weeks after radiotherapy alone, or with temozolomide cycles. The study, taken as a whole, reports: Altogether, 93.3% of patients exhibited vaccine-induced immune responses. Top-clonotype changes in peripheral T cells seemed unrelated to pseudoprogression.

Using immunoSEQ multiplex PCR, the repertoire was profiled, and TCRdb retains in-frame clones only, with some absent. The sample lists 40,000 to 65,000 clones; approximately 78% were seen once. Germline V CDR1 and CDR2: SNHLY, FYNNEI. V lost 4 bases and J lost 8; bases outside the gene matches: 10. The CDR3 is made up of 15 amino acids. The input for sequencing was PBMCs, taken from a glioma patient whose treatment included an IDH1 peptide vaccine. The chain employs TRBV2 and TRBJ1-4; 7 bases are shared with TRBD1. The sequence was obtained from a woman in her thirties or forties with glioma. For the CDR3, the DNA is TGTGCCAGCAGTGGAGTAGGGGGCTGGGAGGAAAAACTGTTTTTT. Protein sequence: CASSGVGGWEEKLFF.